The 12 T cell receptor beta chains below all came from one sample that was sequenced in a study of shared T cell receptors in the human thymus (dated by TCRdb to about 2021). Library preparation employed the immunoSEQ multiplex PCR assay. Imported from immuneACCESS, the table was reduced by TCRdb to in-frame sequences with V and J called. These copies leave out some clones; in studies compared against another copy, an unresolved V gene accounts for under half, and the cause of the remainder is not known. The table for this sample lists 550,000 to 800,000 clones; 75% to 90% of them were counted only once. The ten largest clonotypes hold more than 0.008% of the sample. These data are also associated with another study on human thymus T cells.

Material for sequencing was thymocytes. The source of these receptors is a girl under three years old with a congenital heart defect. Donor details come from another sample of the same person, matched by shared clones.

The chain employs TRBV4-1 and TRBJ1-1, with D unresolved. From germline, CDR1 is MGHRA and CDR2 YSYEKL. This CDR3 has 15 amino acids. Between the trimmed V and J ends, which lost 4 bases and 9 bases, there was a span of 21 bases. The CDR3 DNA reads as TGCGCCAGCAGCCGCCTCCCTTCTGCCCCTCTAAAAGCTTTCTTT. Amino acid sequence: CASSRLPSAPLKAFF.

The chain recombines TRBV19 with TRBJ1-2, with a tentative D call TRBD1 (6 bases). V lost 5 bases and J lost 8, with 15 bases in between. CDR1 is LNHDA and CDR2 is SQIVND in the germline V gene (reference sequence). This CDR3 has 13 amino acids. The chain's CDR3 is CASSFRAGVGYTF. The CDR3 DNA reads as TGTGCCAGTAGTTTTCGCGCAGGGGTGGGCTACACCTTC.

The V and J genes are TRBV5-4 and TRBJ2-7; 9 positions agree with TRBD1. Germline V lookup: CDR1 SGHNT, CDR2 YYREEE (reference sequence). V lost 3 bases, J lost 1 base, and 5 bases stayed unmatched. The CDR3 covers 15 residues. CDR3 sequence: CASSWDRVGSYEQYF. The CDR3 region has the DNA TGTGCCAGCAGCTGGGACAGGGTAGGGTCCTACGAGCAGTACTTC.

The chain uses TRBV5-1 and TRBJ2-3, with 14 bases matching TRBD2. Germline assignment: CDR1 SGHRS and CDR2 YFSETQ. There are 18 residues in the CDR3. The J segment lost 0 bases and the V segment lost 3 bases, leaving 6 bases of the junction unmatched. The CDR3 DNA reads TGCGCCAGCAGCTCTGGACTAGCGGGGGGCCCTAGCACAGATACGCAGTATTTT. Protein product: CASSSGLAGGPSTDTQYF.

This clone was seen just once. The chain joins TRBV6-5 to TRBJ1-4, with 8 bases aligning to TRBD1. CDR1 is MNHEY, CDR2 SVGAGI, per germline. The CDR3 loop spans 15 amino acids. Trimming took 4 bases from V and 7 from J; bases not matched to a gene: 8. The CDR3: CASSFWTGKREKLFF. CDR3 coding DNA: TGTGCCAGCAGTTTCTGGACAGGGAAGCGTGAAAAACTGTTTTTT.

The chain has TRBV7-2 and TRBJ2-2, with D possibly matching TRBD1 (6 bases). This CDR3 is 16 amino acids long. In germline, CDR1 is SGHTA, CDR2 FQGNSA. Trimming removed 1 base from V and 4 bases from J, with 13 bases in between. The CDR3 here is CASSLEDSRTTGELFF. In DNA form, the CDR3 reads TGTGCCAGCAGCTTAGAGGACAGCCGAACCACCGGGGAGCTGTTTTTT. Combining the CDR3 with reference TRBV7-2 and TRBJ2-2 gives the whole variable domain GAGVSQSPSNKVTEKGKDVELRCDPISGHTALYWYRQSLGQGLEFLIYFQGNSAPDKSGLPSDRFSAERTGGSVSTLTIQRTQQEDSAVYLCASSLEDSRTTGELFFGEGSRLTVL.

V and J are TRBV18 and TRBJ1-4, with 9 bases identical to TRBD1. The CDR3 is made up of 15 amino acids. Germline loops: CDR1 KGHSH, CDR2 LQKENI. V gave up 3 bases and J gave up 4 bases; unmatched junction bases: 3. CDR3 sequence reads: CASSPYRGHNEKLFF. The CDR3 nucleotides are TGTGCCAGCTCACCTTACAGGGGGCATAATGAAAAACTGTTTTTT.

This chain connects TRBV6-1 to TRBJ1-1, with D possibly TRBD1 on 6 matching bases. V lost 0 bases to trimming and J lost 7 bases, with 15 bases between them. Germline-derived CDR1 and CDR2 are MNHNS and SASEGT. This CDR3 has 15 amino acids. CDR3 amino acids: CASSEARGREVEAFF. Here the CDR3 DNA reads TGTGCCAGCAGTGAAGCGCGGGGGCGGGAAGTTGAAGCTTTCTTT.

The CDR3 DNA reads TGTGCCAGCAGCCCGGGGAGGGGGTCTAGTTCGGAGACCCAGTACTTC. Amino acids: CASSPGRGSSSETQYF. V is TRBV7-9 and J is TRBJ2-5, with D possibly TRBD2 on 7 matching bases. Trimming removed 5 bases from V and 5 bases from J, with 21 bases in between. The CDR3 consists of 16 residues. Germline CDR1 reads SEHNR; CDR2 reads FQNEAQ (reference sequence).

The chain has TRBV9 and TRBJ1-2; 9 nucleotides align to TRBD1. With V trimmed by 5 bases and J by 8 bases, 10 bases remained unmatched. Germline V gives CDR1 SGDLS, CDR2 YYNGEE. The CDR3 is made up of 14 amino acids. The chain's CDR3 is CASREEGQGDGYTF. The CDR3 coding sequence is TGTGCCAGCAGGGAGGAGGGACAGGGAGACGGCTACACCTTC.

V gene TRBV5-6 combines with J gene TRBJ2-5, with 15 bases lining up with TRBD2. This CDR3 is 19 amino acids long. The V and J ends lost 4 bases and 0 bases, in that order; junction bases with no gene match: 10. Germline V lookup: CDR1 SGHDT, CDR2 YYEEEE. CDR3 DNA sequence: TGTGCCAGCAGCGCCCGGACTAGCGGGGGGGAGAGGGACCAAGAGACCCAGTACTTC. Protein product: CASSARTSGGERDQETQYF.

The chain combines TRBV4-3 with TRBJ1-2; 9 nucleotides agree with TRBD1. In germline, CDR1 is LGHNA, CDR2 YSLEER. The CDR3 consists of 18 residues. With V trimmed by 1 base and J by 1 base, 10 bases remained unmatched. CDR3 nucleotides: TGCGCCAGCAGCCAAGTGGAGGGCCGGGACAGGGTTAACTATGGCTACACCTTC. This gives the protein CASSQVEGRDRVNYGYTF.